The entry that follows covers one T cell receptor beta chain sequence. The antigen it binds to is not known. Base qualities are not at hand, and no much larger clone is one base apart. TCR cDNA was synthesized by 5'RACE template switching, which introduced a universal primer site and unique molecular identifiers. Priming for cDNA synthesis came from both the TCR alpha and TCR beta constant segments. Libraries were amplified in two PCR steps, with sample barcodes and sequencing adapters added in the second step. Sequencing of libraries was performed on Illumina HiSeq 2500 (2x100 bp) or NovaSeq (2x150 bp). Processing in the source paper ran as follows. MIGEC handled demultiplexing of reads and collapsing into UMI consensus sequences, while MiXCR performed V(D)J alignment. Vaccine-responding clonotypes were defined with edgeR using replicate PBMC samples, requiring FDR below 0.01 and a log2 fold change above 5 up to day 15. Each bulk clonotype was labeled CD4 or CD8 based on which sequenced repertoire, CD4 or CD8, contained the clonotype at higher abundance. TCRdb reprocessing: public reads trimmed at Q25 with fastp, clones called with MiXCR, in-frame beta chains kept. Identical CDR3 protein sequences are pooled into one entry, listed with their most common genes and DNA. The V and J calls and clone size come from TCRdb's table, not from the authors' own analysis. The sample has about 350,000 distinct CDR3 sequences on record, roughly 12% of them singletons. The ten largest clones take up roughly a sixth of the sample.

This specimen comes from a study of T cells after yellow fever vaccination (dated by TCRdb to between 2018 and 2021). Concerning the study at large: Libraries from fractions with low cell numbers were prepared with the SMART-Seq v4 Ultra Low Input RNA kit. To follow T-cell clones before and after primary and booster YFV17D yellow fever vaccination, bulk TCR alpha and beta repertoires were sequenced over time. The cohort comprised two healthy male donors, one aged 18 to 30 and one aged 30 to 40 years. Bulk PBMC replicates and cell subsets were isolated from blood drawn at multiple timepoints before and after both primary and secondary immunization. Beyond this particular receptor, the publication reports: Because only a couple of donors were included in the study, the extent to which the findings can be generalized is limited. A small fraction of clonotypes appeared in both the CD4 and CD8 compartments, likely as a result of convergent recombination. Compared with the primary T-cell response, the secondary T-cell response was weaker but faster, peaking on day 5 rather than day 15. FACS-sorted repertoires could contain abundant contaminating clonotypes from the bulk population, so computational filtering was required. Most clones expanded after primary vaccination (96% of CD4 and approximately 90% of CD8) were re-detected after the booster, suggesting that broad memory maintenance occurred.

The treatment or condition label here, explained by the study, means: live attenuated yellow fever vaccine strain. At every blood-draw timepoint, two biological replicates of bulk PBMCs were collected. PBMCs were isolated from peripheral blood using a standard Ficoll-Paque protocol. TriZol was used to extract RNA from bulk PBMCs, CD4 and CD8 fractions, and dextramer-positive and dextramer-negative fractions. The trim is 0 bases for V and 7 bases for J, with a gap of 13 bases between the germline ends. The cysteine opens and the phenylalanine closes a CDR3 of 14 amino acids. Kept here is only the CDR3 DNA, which spans 42 bases and is read in frame from base 1. In the germline V gene, CDR1 corresponds to MGHRA and CDR2 to YSYEKL.

The V gene is TRBV4-1 and the J gene is TRBJ2-7, with TRBD1 perhaps the D gene, on 6 matching bases. This sequence was found in a man aged 18 to 35 who received the YFV17D yellow fever vaccine. The sample here was PBMCs, taken on the day of the first yellow fever vaccination. The bases are TGCGCCAGCAGCCAAGAAGAAGGCAGGGGTGAGCAGTACTTC. Its translation is CASSQEEGRGEQYF.